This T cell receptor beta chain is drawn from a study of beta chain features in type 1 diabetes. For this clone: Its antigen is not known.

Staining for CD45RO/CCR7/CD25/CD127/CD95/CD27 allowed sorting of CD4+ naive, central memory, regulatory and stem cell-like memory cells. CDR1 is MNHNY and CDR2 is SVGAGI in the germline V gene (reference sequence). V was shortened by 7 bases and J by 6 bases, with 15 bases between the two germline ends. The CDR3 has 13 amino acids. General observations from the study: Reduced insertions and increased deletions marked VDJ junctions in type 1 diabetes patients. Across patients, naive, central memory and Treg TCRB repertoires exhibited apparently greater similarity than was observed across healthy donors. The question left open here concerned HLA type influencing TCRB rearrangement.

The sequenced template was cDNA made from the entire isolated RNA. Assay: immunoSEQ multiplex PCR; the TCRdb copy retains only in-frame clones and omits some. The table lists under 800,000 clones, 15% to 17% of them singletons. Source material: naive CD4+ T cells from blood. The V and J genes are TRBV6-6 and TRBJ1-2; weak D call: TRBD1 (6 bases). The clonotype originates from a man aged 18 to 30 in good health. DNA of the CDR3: TGTGCCAGCATCCGACGAGGGGGGGATGGCTACACCTTC. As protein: CASIRRGGDGYTF.